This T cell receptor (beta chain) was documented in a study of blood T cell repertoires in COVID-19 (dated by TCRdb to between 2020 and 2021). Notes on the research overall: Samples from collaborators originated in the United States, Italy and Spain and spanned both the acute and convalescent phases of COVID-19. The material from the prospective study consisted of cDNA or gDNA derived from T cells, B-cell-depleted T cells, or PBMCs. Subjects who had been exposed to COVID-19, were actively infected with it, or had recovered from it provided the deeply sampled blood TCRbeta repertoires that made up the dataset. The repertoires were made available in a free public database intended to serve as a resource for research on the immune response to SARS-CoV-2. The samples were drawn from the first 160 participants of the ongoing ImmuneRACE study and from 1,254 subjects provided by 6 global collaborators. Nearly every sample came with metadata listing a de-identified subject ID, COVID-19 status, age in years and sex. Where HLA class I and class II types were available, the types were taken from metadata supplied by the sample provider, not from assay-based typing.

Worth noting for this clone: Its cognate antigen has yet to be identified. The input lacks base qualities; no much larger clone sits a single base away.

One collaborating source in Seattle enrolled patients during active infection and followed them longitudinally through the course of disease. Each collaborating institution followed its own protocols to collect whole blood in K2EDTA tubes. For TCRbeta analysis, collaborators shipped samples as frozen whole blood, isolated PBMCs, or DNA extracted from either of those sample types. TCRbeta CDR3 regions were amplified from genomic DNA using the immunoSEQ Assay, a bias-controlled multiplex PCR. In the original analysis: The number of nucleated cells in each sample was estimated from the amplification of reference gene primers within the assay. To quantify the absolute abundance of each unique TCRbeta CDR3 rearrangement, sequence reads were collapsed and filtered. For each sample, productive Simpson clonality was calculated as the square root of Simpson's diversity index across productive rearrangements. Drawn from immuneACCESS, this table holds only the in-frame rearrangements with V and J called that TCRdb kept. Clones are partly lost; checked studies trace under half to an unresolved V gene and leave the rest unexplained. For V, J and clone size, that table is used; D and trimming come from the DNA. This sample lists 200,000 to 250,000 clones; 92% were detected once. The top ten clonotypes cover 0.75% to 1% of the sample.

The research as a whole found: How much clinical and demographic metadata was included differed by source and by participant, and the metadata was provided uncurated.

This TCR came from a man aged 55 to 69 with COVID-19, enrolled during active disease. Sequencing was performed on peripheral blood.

Here the CDR3 is given as CASRDRTGVDYEQYF. The bases are TGTGCCAGCAGGGATAGGACAGGGGTGGACTACGAGCAGTACTTC. The receptor chain draws on TRBV6-5 and TRBJ2-7; 9 of the junction bases match TRBD1. V trim: 6 bases; J trim: 3 bases; unmatched bases: 9. The germline V gene yields MNHEY for CDR1 and SVGAGI for CDR2. Counted from cysteine to phenylalanine, this CDR3 has 15 amino acids. Only the CDR3 DNA is retained, 45 bases long and in frame from the first base.